This passage covers 14 T cell receptor beta chains from one sample sequenced in a study of CD8 T cells in Susac syndrome. About 0.5 to 1 ug RNA was reverse transcribed with random hexamers. One entry per CDR3 protein results from TCRdb running MiXCR on the immunoSEQ multiplex PCR reads. Here the sample spans more than 100,000 distinct CDR3 sequences, 85% to 95% being singletons. Sequencing was performed on CD8+ T cells from PBMCs. The source of these receptors is a human donor with Susac syndrome.

The rearrangement links TRBV12-3 or TRBV12-4 to TRBJ1-1; 7 bases are a match to TRBD1. This CDR3 comprises 13 residues. Trimming removed 4 bases from V and 4 bases from J; junction bases left unmatched: 3. CDR3: CASSSRDSTEAFF. In DNA, the CDR3 is TGTGCCAGCAGTTCCAGGGACAGCACTGAAGCTTTCTTT.

The chain combines TRBV6-6 with TRBJ1-6, with no clear D. Looked up from germline, CDR1 is MNHNY and CDR2 is SVGAGI (reference sequence). Trimming cost V 6 bases and J 3 bases, with 6 bases left between them. The CDR3 has 13 residues. The DNA for the CDR3 is TGTGCCAGCAGGGACGGCTATAATTCACCCCTCCACTTT. Translation: CASRDGYNSPLHF.

The chain carries TRBV18 and TRBJ2-7; D is tentatively TRBD1 or TRBD2 (5 bases each). The CDR3 consists of 15 residues. With 2 bases removed from V and 2 bases from J, the gap between germline ends came to 13 bases. The germline CDR1 and CDR2 sequences are KGHSH and LQKENI. CDR3 bases: TGTGCCAGCTCACCAGATGGGACGGTTCCCTACGAGCAGTACTTC. This gives the protein CASSPDGTVPYEQYF.

The chain uses TRBV7-6 and TRBJ2-7, with unresolved D. This CDR3 has 15 amino acids. Deletions cut 1 base from V and 5 bases from J, with 15 bases between. The V gene's germline CDR1 is SGHVS and CDR2 FNYEAQ. In nucleotides, the CDR3 is TGTGCCAGCAGCTTAGAGTCTATGGAACCGCACGAGCAGTACTTC. Translating gives CASSLESMEPHEQYF.

There are a few counts of this clonotype. The V call is TRBV20-1, the J call TRBJ1-1, with D uncertain. The CDR3 extends over 13 amino acids. Trimming pared 3 bases from V and 0 bases from J, leaving 8 bases between. Germline V gene data show CDR1 as DFQATT and CDR2 as SNEGSKA (reference sequence). The CDR3 DNA sequence: TGCAGTGCTAGCCGGAGCATGAACACTGAAGCTTTCTTT. Translation: CSASRSMNTEAFF.

The chain carries TRBV13 and TRBJ1-2; D may be TRBD1 (5 bases). This CDR3 spans 13 amino acids. V lost 5 bases and J 4 bases, leaving 11 bases between the germline ends. The germline V gene has CDR1 PRHDT and CDR2 FYEKMQ (reference sequence). This CDR3 reads CASSPQGAYGYTF. As DNA, the CDR3 is TGTGCCAGCAGCCCCCAGGGTGCCTATGGCTACACCTTC.

V and J are TRBV29-1 and TRBJ1-2, with 7 bases fitting TRBD1. This CDR3 region has 13 residues. J lost 3 bases, V lost 4 bases, and 5 bases had no gene match. Germline CDR1 SQVTM, CDR2 ANQGSEA. This chain's CDR3 is CSVGNRGDYGYTF. DNA for the CDR3: TGCAGCGTTGGAAACAGGGGTGACTATGGCTACACCTTC.

The chain has TRBV13 and TRBJ2-1; D is uncertain. V was shortened by 3 bases and J by 0 bases, with 12 bases between the two germline ends. This CDR3 comprises 16 residues. From germline, CDR1 is PRHDT and CDR2 FYEKMQ (reference sequence). The CDR3, as DNA: TGTGCCAGCAGCTTTTCGGGCGGAAGCTCCTACAATGAGCAGTTCTTC. This translates into CASSFSGGSSYNEQFF.

The chain couples TRBV29-1 to TRBJ2-7; TRBD2 matches at 9 bases. V trimming: 7 bases; J trimming: 2 bases; junction bases outside the gene matches: 15. CDR3 length equals 16 residues. CDR1 SQVTM and CDR2 ANQGSEA come from the germline V gene. In DNA, the CDR3 is TGCAGCGGTAGAACGATGACGACTAGCGGAACCTACGAGCAGTACTTC. Translation: CSGRTMTTSGTYEQYF.

Worth noting for this clonotype: One junction end does not reproduce the germline sequence, and a read error may be involved. The rearrangement links TRBV5-1 to TRBJ2-7; 9 bases match TRBD1. This CDR3 has 13 amino acids. In germline, CDR1 is SGHRS, CDR2 YFSETQ. CDR3 residues: CASSLTGGHEQYF. The CDR3 nucleotides read TGCGCCAGCAGCCTGACAGGGGGTCACGAGCAATACTTC.

This clonotype was observed a single time. J is TRBJ1-1 and V is TRBV7-9; D gene unclear. The length of the CDR3 is 12 residues. V gave up 1 base and J gave up 7 bases, with 7 bases separating them. CDR1 and CDR2 (germline): SEHNR, FQNEAQ (reference sequence). CDR3 sequence reads: CASSLEGFEAFF. DNA for the CDR3: TGTGCCAGCAGCTTAGAGGGTTTTGAAGCTTTCTTT.

The genes are TRBV2 and TRBJ2-5, with 8 bases identical to TRBD2. CDR1 and CDR2 from the germline V gene are SNHLY and FYNNEI. With 1 base clipped from V and 2 bases from J, the junction kept 9 bases outside the gene matches. The CDR3 contains 17 residues. The CDR3 protein is CASSEVLSGTSQETQYF. For the CDR3, the DNA is TGTGCCAGCAGTGAAGTCCTCTCCGGGACTAGTCAAGAGACCCAGTACTTC. Supplemented by reference TRBV2 and TRBJ2-5, the full variable domain reads EPEVTQTPSHQVTQMGQEVILRCVPISNHLYFYWYRQILGQKVEFLVSFYNNEISEKSEIFDDQFSVERPDGSNFTLKIRSTKLEDSAMYFCASSEVLSGTSQETQYFGPGTRLLVL.

This clonotype was picked up one time. The chain employs TRBV20-1 and TRBJ2-1; D possibly uses TRBD1 or TRBD2 (6 bases each). Germline V gene lookup returns CDR1 DFQATT and CDR2 SNEGSKA (reference sequence). This CDR3 spans 12 amino acids. Trimming shortened V by 5 bases and J by 8 bases, and 13 bases separated the two germline ends. The CDR3 spells CSAPSGEDEQFF. DNA for the CDR3: TGCAGTGCTCCCTCAGGGGAGGATGAGCAGTTCTTC.

CDR3 DNA: TGTGCCAGCAGCCAAGGTGTCGCTAGCGGGGGGGCCCACGAGCAGTACTTC. It translates to CASSQGVASGGAHEQYF. V is TRBV3-1 and J is TRBJ2-7; 12 bases fit TRBD2. CDR3 length: 17 residues. Germline CDR1 is LGHDT and CDR2 is YNNKEL (reference sequence). After removal of 1 base from V and 5 bases from J, the junction contained 9 bases not matched to a gene.